The 25 T cell receptor beta chains in this list originate from one sample, sequenced in a study of blood T cell repertoires in COVID-19. TCRdb keeps only in-frame clones here, not all; method: immunoSEQ multiplex PCR. This sample has a few hundred thousand clones, with over 75% found just once. Sequencing was carried out using PBMCs or T cells enriched from blood (not recorded which). Receptors were obtained from a man aged 40-49 years in a cohort exposed to, infected with or recovered from COVID-19 (not recorded which).

J is TRBJ2-1 and V is TRBV6-2 or TRBV6-3, with 13 bases aligning to TRBD2. Germline CDR1 and CDR2: MNHEY and SVGEGT. The CDR3 sequence is 16 residues long. V was pared by 0 bases and J by 5 bases, with 1 base of the junction left unmatched. The CDR3 DNA reads as TGTGCCAGCAGTTACTCGACTAGCGGGAGGAACAATGAGCAGTTCTTC. Translation: CASSYSTSGRNNEQFF.

This chain uses TRBV24-1 with TRBJ2-2; no clear D gene. The V gene's germline CDR1 is KGHDR and CDR2 SFDVKD. Trimming removed 9 bases from V and 6 bases from J, with 16 bases in between. This CDR3 is 14 amino acids long. The CDR3 region has the DNA TGTGCCACCGTGACCCTCGGGTCGTCCGGGGAGCTGTTTTTT. Residues: CATVTLGSSGELFF.

The gene calls are TRBV19 and TRBJ2-5, with D perhaps TRBD2 (6 bases). Germline V gives CDR1 LNHDA, CDR2 SQIVND (reference sequence). Trimming pared 6 bases from V and 1 base from J, leaving 12 bases between. The CDR3 has 14 amino acids. The CDR3 DNA follows: TGTGCCAGTAGAATCGGAGGGGTCCAAGAGACCCAGTACTTC. Its protein is CASRIGGVQETQYF.

In the case of this clone: This specimen includes other DNA sequences encoding the same CDR3. The genes are TRBV10-2 and TRBJ1-5; possible D gene TRBD1, 5 bases. The V end lost 3 bases, the J end lost 4 bases, and 10 bases lay between the germline ends. The germline CDR1 and CDR2 sequences are WSHSY and SAAADI. CDR3 size: 14 residues. In DNA form, the CDR3 reads TGCGCCAGCAGTGATAGGGGAAGTAATCAGCCCCAGCATTTT. It is translated as CASSDRGSNQPQHF.

The genes are TRBV5-1 and TRBJ1-1; D is perhaps TRBD1 (6 bases). This CDR3 has 15 amino acids. The V and J ends lost 6 bases and 7 bases respectively, with 22 bases between them. Germline lookup yields CDR1 SGHRS and CDR2 YFSETQ. The CDR3 loop is CASNPRGGGSGEAFF. CDR3 bases: TGCGCCAGCAACCCCCGGGGCGGGGGCTCGGGTGAAGCTTTCTTT.

The chain is built from TRBV30 and TRBJ1-3; weak D call: TRBD1 (6 bases). The CDR3 has 13 amino acids. Germline V gene sequence: CDR1 GTSNPN, CDR2 SVGIG (reference sequence). V was trimmed by 1 base and J by 5 bases, leaving 9 bases between them. CDR3 DNA: TGTGCCTGGAGTGCAGGGGCGAGAAACACCATATATTTT. This translates into CAWSAGARNTIYF. The complete variable domain, with remaining parts taken from reference TRBV30 and TRBJ1-3, reads SQTIHQWPATLVQPVGSPLSLECTVEGTSNPNLYWYRQAAGRGLQLLFYSVGIGQISSEVPQNLSASRPQDRQFILSSKKLLLSDSGFYLCAWSAGARNTIYFGEGSWLTVV.

The chain uses TRBV27 and TRBJ1-2, with D possibly TRBD1 on 6 matching bases. This CDR3 comprises 14 residues. Per germline, CDR1 MNHEY and CDR2 SMNVEV (reference sequence). Trimming removed 3 bases from V and 1 base from J, with 9 bases in between. CDR3 sequence: CASSLKGVNYGYTF. The CDR3 bases are TGTGCCAGCAGTTTGAAGGGGGTTAACTATGGCTACACCTTC.

The chain has TRBV28 and TRBJ2-5; D ambiguous. The CDR3 is made up of 12 amino acids. V lost 7 bases and J lost 5, with 11 bases in between. The V gene's germline CDR1 is MDHEN and CDR2 SYDVKM. CDR3 in DNA: TGTGCCAGCACCCCCCCTCCGGAGACCCAGTACTTC. Encoded protein: CASTPPPETQYF.

This clone turned up a few times. The chain recombines TRBV3-1 (or the pseudogene TRBV3-2) with TRBJ2-7; 11 bases align to TRBD1. V lost 4 bases, J lost 4 bases, and 9 bases stayed unmatched. The CDR3 is 16 amino acids. Looked up from germline, CDR1 is LGHDT and CDR2 is YNNKEL (reference sequence). Here the CDR3 reads CASSLGRDRGGYEQYF. CDR3 nucleotides: TGTGCCAGCAGCCTAGGAAGGGACAGGGGGGGATACGAGCAGTACTTC.

This clone was counted a single time. This sequence joins TRBV23-1 and TRBJ2-6, with D possibly matching TRBD1 (6 bases). TRBV23-1 is flagged as an ORF with uncertain function. The CDR3 covers 17 residues. Trimming left V 3 bases short and J 3 bases short, with 15 bases between. The CDR3 coding sequence is TGCGCCAGCAGTCAGGACCGGGGACAATATGGGGCCAACGTCCTGACTTTC. Amino acid sequence: CASSQDRGQYGANVLTF.

The genes are TRBV15 and TRBJ2-5; 8 nucleotides match TRBD2. CDR1 and CDR2 (germline): LNHNV, YYDKDF (reference sequence). This CDR3 spans 15 amino acids. Trimming cost V 1 base and J 5 bases; bases outside gene matches: 6. CDR3 DNA sequence: TGTGCCACCAGCAGAGCCCCAGCGGGAGTGGAGACCCAGTACTTC. Translation gives CATSRAPAGVETQYF.

The V call is TRBV6-5, the J call TRBJ2-2; maybe TRBD1 (5 bases). The germline V and J ends were trimmed by 7 bases and 7 bases, with 16 bases remaining between them. CDR3 length: 14 residues. The germline V gene has CDR1 MNHEY and CDR2 SVGAGI. The CDR3 nucleotides read TGTGCCAGCAAGGGTAGTACAGGTTTCGGGGAGCTGTTTTTT. This encodes CASKGSTGFGELFF.

The gene calls are TRBV6-6 and TRBJ2-2; 8 bases agree with TRBD1. Per germline, CDR1 MNHNY and CDR2 SVGAGI (reference sequence). V lost 7 bases, J lost 8 bases, and 12 bases stayed unmatched. The CDR3 is 15 amino acids. CDR3 protein: CASTPRADRVGELFF. The DNA of the CDR3 is TGTGCCAGCACCCCACGCGCGGACAGGGTGGGGGAGCTGTTTTTT.

The chain has TRBV5-5 and TRBJ2-5; TRBD2 might be the D (6 bases). The V end was cut by 1 base, the J end by 0 bases, with 13 bases between. CDR1 SGHKS and CDR2 YYEKEE come from the germline V gene (reference sequence). CDR3 size: 16 residues. CDR3 region: CASSLRGTLYQETQYF. DNA for the CDR3: TGTGCCAGCAGCTTGCGCGGGACCTTGTACCAAGAGACCCAGTACTTC.

This clone was counted a few times. The chain couples TRBV18 to TRBJ1-5, with a possible D match to TRBD1 (5 bases). There are 13 residues in the CDR3. CDR1 and CDR2 from the germline V gene are KGHSH and LQKENI. V dropped 3 bases and J dropped 9 bases, with 12 bases sitting between them. CDR3 sequence: CASSPQGGPPQHF. The CDR3 DNA reads as TGTGCCAGCTCACCTCAGGGAGGGCCGCCCCAGCATTTT. Drawing the rest from reference TRBV18 and TRBJ1-5, the complete variable domain is NAGVMQNPRHLVRRRGQEARLRCSPMKGHSHVYWYRQLPEEGLKFMVYLQKENIIDESGMPKERFSAEFPKEGPSILRIQQVVRGDSAAYFCASSPQGGPPQHFGDGTRLSIL.

Written as DNA, the CDR3 is TGTGCCAGCAGTCGGGCGGGAGCCACAGATACGCAGTATTTT. This translates into CASSRAGATDTQYF. V gene TRBV25-1 combines with J gene TRBJ2-3, with TRBD2 matching 7 bases. This CDR3 comprises 14 residues. Germline V gene data show CDR1 as MGHDK and CDR2 as SYGVNS. With 5 bases clipped from V and 2 bases from J, the junction kept 4 bases outside the gene matches.

The chain uses TRBV12-5 and TRBJ2-5, with TRBD2 matching over 9 bases. This CDR3 is 17 amino acids long. CDR1 is LGHNT, CDR2 FRNRAP, per germline. Trimming removed 0 bases from V and 1 base from J; junction bases left unmatched: 6. The CDR3 sequence is CASGLVTVTSGQETQYF. In DNA, the CDR3 is TGTGCTAGTGGTTTGGTTACCGTGACTAGCGGCCAAGAGACCCAGTACTTC.

The chain is built from TRBV28 and TRBJ1-5; 8 nucleotides match TRBD1. V shed 2 bases, J shed 7 bases, and the junction held 7 bases outside the gene matches. The CDR3 covers 15 residues. The germline V gene encodes CDR1 MDHEN and CDR2 SYDVKM. The CDR3 coding sequence is TGTGCCAGCAGTTTAGGACCAGGGGGCGGCCAGCCCCAGCATTTT. Encoded protein: CASSLGPGGGQPQHF. Full variable domain (outside the CDR3, taken from reference TRBV28 and TRBJ1-5): DVKVTQSSRYLVKRTGEKVFLECVQDMDHENMFWYRQDPGLGLRLIYFSYDVKMKEKGDIPEGYSVSREKKERFSLILESASTNQTSMYLCASSLGPGGGQPQHFGDGTRLSIL.

This clone was seen just once. The J gene is TRBJ1-1, the V gene TRBV19; D uncertain. Trimming stripped 3 bases from V and 3 bases from J, with 8 bases between. CDR3 length: 13 residues. Germline lookup yields CDR1 LNHDA and CDR2 SQIVND (reference sequence). This CDR3 is CASSIQRYTEAFF. In DNA, the CDR3 is TGTGCCAGTAGTATTCAGCGCTACACTGAAGCTTTCTTT. Full variable domain (remainder filled in from reference TRBV19 and TRBJ1-1): DGGITQSPKYLFRKEGQNVTLSCEQNLNHDAMYWYRQDPGQGLRLIYYSQIVNDFQKGDIAEGYSVSREKKESFPLTVTSAQKNPTAFYLCASSIQRYTEAFFGQGTRLTVV.

The gene calls are TRBV28 and TRBJ2-5, with 9 bases that match TRBD2. This CDR3 region has 15 residues. The germline V gene encodes CDR1 MDHEN and CDR2 SYDVKM. The V segment lost 2 bases and the J segment 5 bases; nucleotides outside the gene matches: 6. CDR3 in DNA: TGTGCCAGCAGTTTAATGCGGGAGGGCCCTGAGACCCAGTACTTC. It translates to CASSLMREGPETQYF. Looking up the rest from reference TRBV28 and TRBJ2-5 gives the full variable domain: DVKVTQSSRYLVKRTGEKVFLECVQDMDHENMFWYRQDPGLGLRLIYFSYDVKMKEKGDIPEGYSVSREKKERFSLILESASTNQTSMYLCASSLMREGPETQYFGPGTRLLVL.

V gene TRBV18 combines with J gene TRBJ1-1, with D possibly being TRBD1 (6 bases). This CDR3 spans 13 amino acids. The V end was cut by 4 bases, the J end by 3 bases, with 9 bases between. The germline gives CDR1 KGHSH, CDR2 LQKENI. This CDR3 is CASSRGQDTEAFF. The CDR3 DNA is TGTGCCAGCTCACGGGGGCAGGACACTGAAGCTTTCTTT.

Concerning this clone itself: Other DNA sequences in the same sample also yield this CDR3. J is TRBJ2-3 and V is TRBV5-1; 9 bases fit TRBD2. The CDR3 is made up of 16 amino acids. Unmatched junction bases numbered 2, after V lost 0 bases and J lost 0 bases. The germline V gene has CDR1 SGHRS and CDR2 YFSETQ. The CDR3: CASSLATSGSTDTQYF. For the CDR3, the DNA is TGCGCCAGCAGCTTGGCCACTAGCGGGAGCACAGATACGCAGTATTTT. Full variable domain (rest looked up from reference TRBV5-1 and TRBJ2-3): KAGVTQTPRYLIKTRGQQVTLSCSPISGHRSVSWYQQTPGQGLQFLFEYFSETQRNKGNFPGRFSGRQFSNSRSEMNVSTLELGDSALYLCASSLATSGSTDTQYFGPGTRLTVL.

The chain links TRBV4-2 to TRBJ2-1; TRBD1 might be the D (5 bases). V was pared by 2 bases and J by 8 bases, with 19 bases between. The CDR3 loop spans 16 amino acids. CDR1 LGHNA and CDR2 YNFKEQ come from the germline V gene. The CDR3 sequence: CASSQKGARSPDEQFF. CDR3 bases: TGTGCCAGCAGCCAAAAAGGGGCCCGGAGTCCTGATGAGCAGTTCTTC.

The chain recombines TRBV9 with TRBJ2-5; D may be TRBD1 (6 bases). The CDR3 is made up of 14 amino acids. V was pared by 0 bases and J by 2 bases, with 8 bases between. Per the germline V gene, CDR1 is SGDLS and CDR2 is YYNGEE. Written as DNA, the CDR3 is TGTGCCAGCAGCGTAGCAGGACAGCAAGAGACCCAGTACTTC. As protein: CASSVAGQQETQYF.

The J gene is TRBJ1-3, the V gene TRBV5-4; D is unresolved. V was clipped by 0 bases and J by 10 bases, with 14 bases between them. The CDR3 has 14 residues. Germline-derived CDR1 and CDR2 are SGHNT and YYREEE (reference sequence). The CDR3 region has the DNA TGTGCCAGCAGCTTGGATGAGGTGGGAGGGACCATATATTTT. This translates into CASSLDEVGGTIYF.